This T cell receptor beta chain was profiled in a study of cytotoxic CD8 clonotypes in ibrutinib-treated CLL. Study at large: The patients, some 12 relapsed/refractory and roughly 15 treatment-naive, included around 18 who were IGHV unmutated.

The repertoire was sequenced with immunoSEQ multiplex PCR; TCRdb's copy has only in-frame clones and lacks some. Of around 91,000 clones listed, about 86% are singletons. The clonotype originates from a human donor with chronic lymphocytic leukemia. The starting material was PBMCs, obtained before ibrutinib treatment.

CDR3 sequence: CASSLLIGTAKKDEQYF. The CDR3 DNA reads as TGTGCCAGCAGCTTATTAATAGGGACAGCCAAAAAAGACGAGCAGTACTTC. The V call is TRBV5-6, the J call TRBJ2-7; TRBD1 matches 7 bases. Germline V lookup: CDR1 SGHDT, CDR2 YYEEEE. This CDR3 contains 17 residues. V was clipped by 2 bases and J by 5 bases; unmatched bases: 16.